This TCR beta chain was sequenced during a study of blood T cells in healthy people across ages. Trimming stripped 7 bases from V and 1 base from J, with 16 bases between. The CDR3 is 15 residues long. From germline, CDR1 is MNHEY and CDR2 SVGEGT. It was with a sample-barcoded 5' primer and a J-beta primer mix that a second PCR of about 7 to 12 cycles was run. Each CDR3 protein gets one entry after TCRdb re-called the 5' RACE reads with MiXCR. The profile shows some 800,000 distinct CDR3 sequences, 40% to 50% of them singletons. The specimen sequenced was blood. This TCR was sampled from a man aged 60 to 75 in good health. The rearrangement joins TRBV6-2 or TRBV6-3 to TRBJ2-5, with TRBD2 as a possible D gene (6 bases). Here the CDR3 DNA reads TGTGCCAGCATATCCCCGAACGGGGGCCAAGAGACCCAGTACTTC. As protein: CASISPNGGQETQYF.